The entry below gives a single T cell receptor (beta chain) sequence along with its context. This clonotype was observed a few times. There is no known antigen for this receptor. It has no much larger one-base neighbor in the sample; base qualities were not kept. The sample comes from a study of response to subunit inactivated influenza vaccine (dated 2018 in TCRdb). Study-wide context: To follow how T cells responded to a trivalent subunit inactivated influenza vaccine, the researchers relied on deep quantitative profiling of the T cell receptor repertoire.

The investigation overall reported the following: The authors suggested that each seasonal influenza vaccination may recruit only a limited number of new T cells.

Receptor amplification or capture employed RT-PCR. Sequencing was carried out with an Illumina HiSeq 2500. TCRdb cleaned the public reads at Q25 with fastp, built clones with MiXCR and kept in-frame beta chains. Under each unique CDR3 protein, matching rows form one entry showing the most common genes and DNA. The sample table records roughly 190,000 distinct CDR3 sequences; under 15% of these occur just once. The ten largest clones represent approximately 30% of the sample. The source is a man aged 45-60 years who received an inactivated influenza vaccine. Donor details come from another sample of the same person, matched by shared clones. The sample here was CD8+ T cells sorted from PBMCs, taken roughly 5 days after vaccination.

The bases are TGTGCCAGCAGTTTTTCTGGACAGGGGATCAATGAGCAGTTCTTC. It encodes CASSFSGQGINEQFF. The rearranged chain carries TRBV12-3 or TRBV12-4 and TRBJ2-1, with TRBD1 matching 9 junction bases. Spanning cysteine to phenylalanine, the CDR3 consists of 15 amino acids. Here the CDR3 DNA is all that survives: 45 bases in frame from base 1. V and J are trimmed by 3 bases and 6 bases, and the gene matches miss 6 bases of the junction.